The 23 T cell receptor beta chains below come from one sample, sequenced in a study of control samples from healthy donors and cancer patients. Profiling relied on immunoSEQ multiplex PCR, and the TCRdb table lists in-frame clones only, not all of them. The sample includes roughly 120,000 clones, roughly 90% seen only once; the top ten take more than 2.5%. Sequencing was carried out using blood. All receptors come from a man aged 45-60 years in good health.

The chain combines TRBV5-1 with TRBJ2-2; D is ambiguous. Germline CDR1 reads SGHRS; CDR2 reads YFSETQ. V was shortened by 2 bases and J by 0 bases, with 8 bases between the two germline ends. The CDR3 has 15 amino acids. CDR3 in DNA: TGCGCCAGCAGCTTTACGGTTTCGAACACCGGGGAGCTGTTTTTT. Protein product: CASSFTVSNTGELFF.

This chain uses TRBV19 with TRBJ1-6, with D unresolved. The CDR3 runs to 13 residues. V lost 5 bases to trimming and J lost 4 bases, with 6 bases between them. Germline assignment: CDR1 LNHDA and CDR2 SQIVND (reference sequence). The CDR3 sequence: CASSGRYNSPLHF. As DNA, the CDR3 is TGTGCCAGTAGTGGCAGATATAATTCACCCCTCCACTTT.

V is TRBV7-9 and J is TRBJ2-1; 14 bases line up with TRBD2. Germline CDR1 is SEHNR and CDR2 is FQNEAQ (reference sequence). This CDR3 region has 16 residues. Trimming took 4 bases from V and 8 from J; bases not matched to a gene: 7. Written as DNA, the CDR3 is TGTGCCAGCAGCTCACCGACTAGCGGGGGGGCCCATGAGCAGTTCTTC. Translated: CASSSPTSGGAHEQFF.

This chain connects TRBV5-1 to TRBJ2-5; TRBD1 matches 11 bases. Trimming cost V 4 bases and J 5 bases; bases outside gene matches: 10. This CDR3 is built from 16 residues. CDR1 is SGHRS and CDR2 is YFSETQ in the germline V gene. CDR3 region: CASSPPRTGGGETQYF. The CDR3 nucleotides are TGCGCCAGCAGCCCTCCTAGGACAGGGGGCGGGGAGACCCAGTACTTC.

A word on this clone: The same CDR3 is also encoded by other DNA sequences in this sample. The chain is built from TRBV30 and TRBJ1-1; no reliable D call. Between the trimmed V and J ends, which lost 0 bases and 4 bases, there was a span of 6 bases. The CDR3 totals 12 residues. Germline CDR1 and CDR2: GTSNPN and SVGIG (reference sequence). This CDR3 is CAWSVLVTEAFF. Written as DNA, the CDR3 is TGTGCCTGGAGTGTACTGGTCACTGAAGCTTTCTTT.

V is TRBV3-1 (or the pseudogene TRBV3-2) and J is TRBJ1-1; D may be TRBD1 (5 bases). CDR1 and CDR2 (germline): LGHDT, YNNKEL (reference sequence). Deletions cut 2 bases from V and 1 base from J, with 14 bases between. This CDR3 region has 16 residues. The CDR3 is CASSQIPGKANTEAFF. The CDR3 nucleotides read TGTGCCAGCAGCCAAATTCCAGGGAAGGCGAACACTGAAGCTTTCTTT.

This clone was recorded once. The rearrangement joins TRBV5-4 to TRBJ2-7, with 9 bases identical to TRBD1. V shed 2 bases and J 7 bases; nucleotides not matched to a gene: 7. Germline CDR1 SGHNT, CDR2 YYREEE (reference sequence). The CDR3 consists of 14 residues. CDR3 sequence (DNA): TGTGCCAGCAGCTTCGGGACAGGGACGGGTGAGCAGTACTTC. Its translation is CASSFGTGTGEQYF.

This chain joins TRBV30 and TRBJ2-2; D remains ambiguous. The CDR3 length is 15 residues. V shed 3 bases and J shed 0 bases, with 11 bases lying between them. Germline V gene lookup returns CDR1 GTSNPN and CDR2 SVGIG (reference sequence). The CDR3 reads CAWRKGFANTGELFF. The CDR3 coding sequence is TGTGCCTGGAGGAAGGGATTCGCGAACACCGGGGAGCTGTTTTTT. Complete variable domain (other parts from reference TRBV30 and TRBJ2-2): SQTIHQWPATLVQPVGSPLSLECTVEGTSNPNLYWYRQAAGRGLQLLFYSVGIGQISSEVPQNLSASRPQDRQFILSSKKLLLSDSGFYLCAWRKGFANTGELFFGEGSRLTVL.

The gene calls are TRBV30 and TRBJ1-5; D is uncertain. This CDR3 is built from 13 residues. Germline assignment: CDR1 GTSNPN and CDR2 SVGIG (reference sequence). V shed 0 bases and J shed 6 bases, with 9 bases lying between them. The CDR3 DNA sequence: TGTGCCTGGAGTGTAGGAGGGCTTCAGCCCCAGCATTTT. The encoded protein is CAWSVGGLQPQHF.

As DNA, the CDR3 is TGCGCCAGCAGTGTGGGGGCTTTTGCCGGGGAGCTGTTTTTT. The encoded protein is CASSVGAFAGELFF. The chain couples TRBV10-2 to TRBJ2-2; tentatively, D is TRBD1 (6 bases). CDR1 and CDR2 (germline): WSHSY, SAAADI. Deletions cut 4 bases from V and 6 bases from J, with 12 bases between. This CDR3 contains 14 residues.

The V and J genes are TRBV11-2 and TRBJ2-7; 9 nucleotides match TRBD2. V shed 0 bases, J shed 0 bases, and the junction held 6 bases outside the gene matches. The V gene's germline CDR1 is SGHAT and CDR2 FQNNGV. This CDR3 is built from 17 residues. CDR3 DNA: TGTGCCAGCAGCTTAGAATACGCTAGCGGGGACTCCTACGAGCAGTACTTC. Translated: CASSLEYASGDSYEQYF.

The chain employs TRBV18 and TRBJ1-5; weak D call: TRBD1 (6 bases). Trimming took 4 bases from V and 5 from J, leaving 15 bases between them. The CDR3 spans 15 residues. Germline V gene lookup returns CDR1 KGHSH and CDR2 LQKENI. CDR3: CASSRGLGADQPQHF. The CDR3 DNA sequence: TGTGCCAGCTCACGAGGTCTGGGGGCTGATCAGCCCCAGCATTTT.

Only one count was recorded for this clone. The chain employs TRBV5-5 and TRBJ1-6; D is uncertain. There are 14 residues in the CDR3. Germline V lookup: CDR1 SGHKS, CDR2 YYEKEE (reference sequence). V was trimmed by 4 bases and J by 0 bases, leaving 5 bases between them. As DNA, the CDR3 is TGTGCCAGCAGCCCGACCTCCTATAATTCACCCCTCCACTTT. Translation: CASSPTSYNSPLHF. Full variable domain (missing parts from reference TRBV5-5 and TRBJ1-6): DAGVTQSPTHLIKTRGQQVTLRCSPISGHKSVSWYQQVLGQGPQFIFQYYEKEERGRGNFPDRFSARQFPNYSSELNVNALLLGDSALYLCASSPTSYNSPLHFGNGTRLTVT.

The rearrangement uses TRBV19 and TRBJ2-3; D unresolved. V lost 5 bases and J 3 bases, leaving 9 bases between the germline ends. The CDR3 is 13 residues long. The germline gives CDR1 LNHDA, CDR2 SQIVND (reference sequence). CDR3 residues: CASSRTWTDTQYF. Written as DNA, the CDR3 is TGTGCCAGTAGTCGGACCTGGACAGATACGCAGTATTTT.

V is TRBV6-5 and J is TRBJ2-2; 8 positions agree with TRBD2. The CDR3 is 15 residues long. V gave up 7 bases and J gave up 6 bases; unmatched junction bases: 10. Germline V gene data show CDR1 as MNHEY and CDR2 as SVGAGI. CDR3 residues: CASNYLPGGPGELFF. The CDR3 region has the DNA TGTGCCAGCAACTACCTTCCGGGGGGGCCCGGGGAGCTGTTTTTT.

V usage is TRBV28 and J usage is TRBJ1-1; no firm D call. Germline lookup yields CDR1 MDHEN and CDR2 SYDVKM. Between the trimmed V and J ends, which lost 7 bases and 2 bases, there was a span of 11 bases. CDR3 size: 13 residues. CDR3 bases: TGTGCCAGCAAGGCGGAGATTAACACTGAAGCTTTCTTT. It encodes CASKAEINTEAFF.

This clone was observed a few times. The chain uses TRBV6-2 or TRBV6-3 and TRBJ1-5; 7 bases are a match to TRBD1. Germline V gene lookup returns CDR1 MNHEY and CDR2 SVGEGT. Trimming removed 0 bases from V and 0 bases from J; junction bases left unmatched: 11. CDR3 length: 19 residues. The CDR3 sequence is CASSYSTGTALYSNQPQHF. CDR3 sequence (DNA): TGTGCCAGCAGTTACTCGACGGGGACAGCCCTATATAGCAATCAGCCCCAGCATTTT.

The CDR3 DNA is TGTGCCAGCAGCTTGGCTTCGGACAGAAATAATTCACCCCTCCACTTT. Translating it yields CASSLASDRNNSPLHF. The rearrangement uses TRBV16 and TRBJ1-6; TRBD1 might be the D (6 bases). Germline lookup yields CDR1 KGHSY and CDR2 FQNENV. Trimming left V 5 bases short and J 5 bases short, with 16 bases between. The CDR3 runs to 16 residues. The full variable domain, completed using reference TRBV16 and TRBJ1-6, is GEEVAQTPKHLVRGEGQKAKLYCAPIKGHSYVFWYQQVLKNEFKFLISFQNENVFDETGMPKERFSAKCLPNSPCSLEIQATKLEDSAVYFCASSLASDRNNSPLHFGNGTRLTVT.

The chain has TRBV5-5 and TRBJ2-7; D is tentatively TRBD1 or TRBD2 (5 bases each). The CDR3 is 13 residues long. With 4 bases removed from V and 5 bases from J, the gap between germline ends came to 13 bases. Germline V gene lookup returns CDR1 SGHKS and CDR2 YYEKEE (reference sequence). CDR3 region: CASSTGRWDEQYF. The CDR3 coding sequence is TGTGCCAGCAGCACGGGACGGTGGGACGAGCAGTACTTC.

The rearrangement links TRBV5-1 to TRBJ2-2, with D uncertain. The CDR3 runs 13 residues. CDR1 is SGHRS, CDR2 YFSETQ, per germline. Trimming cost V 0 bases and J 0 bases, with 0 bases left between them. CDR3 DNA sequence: TGCGCCAGCAGCTTGGCGAACACCGGGGAGCTGTTTTTT. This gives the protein CASSLANTGELFF.

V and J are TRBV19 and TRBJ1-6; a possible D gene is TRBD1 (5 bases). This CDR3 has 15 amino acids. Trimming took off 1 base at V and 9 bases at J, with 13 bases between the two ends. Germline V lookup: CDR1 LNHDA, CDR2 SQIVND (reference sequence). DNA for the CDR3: TGTGCCAGTAGTATAGGGGCAGGGAAAAGTTCACCCCTCCACTTT. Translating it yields CASSIGAGKSSPLHF.

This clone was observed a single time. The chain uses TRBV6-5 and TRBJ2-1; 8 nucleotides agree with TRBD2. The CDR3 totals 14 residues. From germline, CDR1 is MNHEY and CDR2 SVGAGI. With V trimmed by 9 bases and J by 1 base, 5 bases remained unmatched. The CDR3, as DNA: TGTGCCAGTAGCGGGACTGGGTCCTACAATGAGCAGTTCTTC. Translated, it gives CASSGTGSYNEQFF.

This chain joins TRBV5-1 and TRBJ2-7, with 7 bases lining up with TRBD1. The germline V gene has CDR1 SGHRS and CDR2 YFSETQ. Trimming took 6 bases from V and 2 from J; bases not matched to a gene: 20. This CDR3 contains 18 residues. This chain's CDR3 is CASTPRGLRGNGPYEQYF. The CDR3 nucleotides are TGCGCCAGCACCCCGAGGGGGCTAAGGGGGAATGGGCCCTACGAGCAGTACTTC.